This T cell receptor (beta chain) derives from a study of naive and memory T cell subsets. Study-wide points: From naive to CM, EM and EMRA, diversity decreased and Gini increased. A few larger clonotypes appeared in naive repertoires, especially CD8, possibly memory cells re-expressing CD45RA. Over 90% of naive TCR sequences appeared only once, unlike memory subsets.

This clonotype turned up a few times. Its target is unknown. Two oligonucleotides, mixed equimolar, formed the beta constant-region primer covering TRBC1 and TRBC2. Four rounds of PCR amplified the ligated cDNA using nested alpha and beta constant-region primers plus SP2. TCRdb re-analysed the UMI-ligation and nested PCR reads in MiXCR, keeping a single row per CDR3 protein. The sample lists 85,000 to 130,000 distinct CDR3 sequences, approximately 14% occurring once. J was trimmed by 4 bases and V by 0 bases; bases with no gene match: 7. Germline V gene lookup returns CDR1 LGHNA and CDR2 YSLEER. CDR3 size: 16 residues. After the first PCR, alpha and beta chain libraries were processed separately.

Sample: naive CD8+ T cells from blood. The receptor's source is a human donor in good health. The rearrangement links TRBV4-3 to TRBJ2-3; 7 positions agree with TRBD2. The CDR3 reads CASSQDRTGGSDTQYF. The CDR3 DNA is TGCGCCAGCAGCCAAGATCGGACGGGAGGCTCAGATACGCAGTATTTT.